The 13 T cell receptor beta chains reported below all come from one sample, sequenced in a study of PD-L1 blockade in urothelial cancer. Clones were sequenced by immunoSEQ multiplex PCR, and TCRdb holds only the in-frame ones, with some missing. The data hold tens of thousands of clones, with around 87% observed a single time. This specimen was PBMCs, taken around atezolizumab (anti-PD-L1) treatment. The receptor source for this set is a woman in her sixties or seventies with urothelial cancer.

The genes are TRBV2 and TRBJ1-6; D not certain. This CDR3 is built from 15 residues. From germline, CDR1 is SNHLY and CDR2 FYNNEI. V dropped 5 bases and J dropped 2 bases, with 10 bases sitting between them. The CDR3 spells CASSTEGTYNSPLHF. The CDR3 nucleotides read TGTGCCAGCAGTACCGAGGGTACCTATAATTCACCCCTCCACTTT.

V usage is TRBV18 and J usage is TRBJ2-1; D not resolved. Germline CDR1 and CDR2: KGHSH and LQKENI. The CDR3 spans 14 residues. V dropped 3 bases and J dropped 6 bases, with 12 bases sitting between them. This CDR3 reads CASSPYGFGNEQFF. CDR3 sequence (DNA): TGTGCCAGCTCACCTTACGGTTTCGGCAATGAGCAGTTCTTC.

The chain is built from TRBV5-8 and TRBJ1-1; 8 positions match TRBD1. Germline assignment: CDR1 SGHTS and CDR2 YDEGEE. V shed 4 bases and J 5 bases; nucleotides not matched to a gene: 10. This CDR3 is 15 amino acids long. The CDR3 nucleotides are TGTGCCAGCAGCCTAGACAGGGGAAGTGGGACTGAAGCTTTCTTT. As protein: CASSLDRGSGTEAFF.

V is TRBV19 and J is TRBJ1-5; TRBD1 matches 10 bases. This CDR3 has 14 amino acids. After removal of 5 bases from V and 10 bases from J, the junction contained 8 bases not matched to a gene. Germline V gives CDR1 LNHDA, CDR2 SQIVND (reference sequence). CDR3 amino acids: CASSPGQGGEPQHF. Here the CDR3 DNA reads TGTGCCAGTAGTCCAGGACAGGGGGGAGAACCCCAGCATTTT.

J is TRBJ1-1 and V is TRBV18; TRBD1 aligns across 8 bases. V lost 5 bases and J lost 1; bases outside the gene matches: 12. Germline lookup yields CDR1 KGHSH and CDR2 LQKENI. This CDR3 region has 17 residues. The CDR3 is CASSTRGGDRRNTEAFF. CDR3 nucleotide sequence: TGTGCCAGCTCAACTAGAGGGGGGGACAGGAGGAACACTGAAGCTTTCTTT.

The chain recombines TRBV5-6 with TRBJ2-1; D is unresolved. The V and J ends lost 4 bases and 0 bases respectively, with 8 bases between them. CDR3 size: 14 residues. Looked up from germline, CDR1 is SGHDT and CDR2 is YYEEEE. DNA for the CDR3: TGTGCCAGCAGCGCGCTGAGCTCCTACAATGAGCAGTTCTTC. This gives the protein CASSALSSYNEQFF.

The chain joins TRBV15 to TRBJ1-2; no reliable D call. V was trimmed by 0 bases and J by 4 bases, leaving 3 bases between them. The CDR3 covers 12 residues. Germline CDR1 reads LNHNV; CDR2 reads YYDKDF (reference sequence). The CDR3 bases are TGTGCCACCAGCAGAGACTTCTATGGCTACACCTTC. Its translation is CATSRDFYGYTF.

The chain uses TRBV4-2 and TRBJ1-1; 8 nucleotides agree with TRBD1. Germline V gene data show CDR1 as LGHNA and CDR2 as YNFKEQ. The CDR3 extends over 16 amino acids. The ends lost 4 bases at V and 1 base at J; junction bases unmatched: 8. CDR3 sequence (DNA): TGTGCCAGCAGCCCTGGACAGGGCTGGGGGAACACTGAAGCTTTCTTT. It specifies CASSPGQGWGNTEAFF.

The chain uses TRBV19 and TRBJ2-1; no firm D call. The CDR3 loop spans 14 amino acids. V lost 6 bases and J 0 bases, leaving 9 bases between the germline ends. The germline CDR1 and CDR2 sequences are LNHDA and SQIVND (reference sequence). CDR3 sequence reads: CASRTSSSYNEQFF. The CDR3 nucleotides are TGTGCCAGTAGGACATCGAGCTCCTACAATGAGCAGTTCTTC. The variable domain in full, with the rest retrieved from reference TRBV19 and TRBJ2-1, is DGGITQSPKYLFRKEGQNVTLSCEQNLNHDAMYWYRQDPGQGLRLIYYSQIVNDFQKGDIAEGYSVSREKKESFPLTVTSAQKNPTAFYLCASRTSSSYNEQFFGPGTRLTVL.

The chain joins TRBV29-1 to TRBJ2-3; 12 bases are a match to TRBD2. Losses at the gene ends were 7 bases for V and 1 base for J; bases not matched to a gene: 6. Germline V gene data show CDR1 as SQVTM and CDR2 as ANQGSEA. The CDR3 is 15 amino acids. The CDR3: CSAPGLAGGTDTQYF. As DNA, the CDR3 is TGCAGCGCCCCGGGACTAGCGGGTGGCACAGATACGCAGTATTTT.

The chain combines TRBV4-3 with TRBJ1-1, with 8 bases matching TRBD1. This CDR3 is 19 amino acids long. After removal of 0 bases from V and 3 bases from J, the junction contained 15 bases not matched to a gene. The germline CDR1 and CDR2 sequences are LGHNA and YSLEER. CDR3 in DNA: TGCGCCAGCAGCCAAGACTACATCCCAGGGGGCATAGGGGACACTGAAGCTTTCTTT. This codes for CASSQDYIPGGIGDTEAFF.

The chain joins TRBV7-2 to TRBJ1-2; no definite D call. In germline, CDR1 is SGHTA, CDR2 FQGNSA. With 5 bases removed from V and 8 bases from J, the gap between germline ends came to 12 bases. The CDR3 contains 12 residues. The DNA of the CDR3 is TGTGCCAGCAGCCCGCGGACGGGGGGCTACACCTTC. The encoded protein is CASSPRTGGYTF.

This rearrangement joins TRBV5-1 to TRBJ1-4; TRBD1 matches 9 bases. CDR3 length: 15 amino acids. The junction had 5 bases not matched to a gene; V was cut back by 2 bases and J by 6 bases. The germline V gene has CDR1 SGHRS and CDR2 YFSETQ. CDR3 nucleotide sequence: TGCGCCAGCAGCTTAACCGGGACAGGGTATGAAAAACTGTTTTTT. Amino acid sequence: CASSLTGTGYEKLFF. The entire variable domain, with the rest obtained from reference TRBV5-1 and TRBJ1-4, is as follows: KAGVTQTPRYLIKTRGQQVTLSCSPISGHRSVSWYQQTPGQGLQFLFEYFSETQRNKGNFPGRFSGRQFSNSRSEMNVSTLELGDSALYLCASSLTGTGYEKLFFGSGTQLSVL.